This passage covers 15 T cell receptor beta chains from one sample sequenced in a study of cytomegalovirus exposure and HLA in healthy donors. The PCR contained 60 Vbeta and 13 Jbeta primers. The method was immunoSEQ multiplex PCR; TCRdb's version includes in-frame clones alone and lacks a portion of them. The table has approximately 130,000 clones, more than 70% seen once. Source material: PBMCs. Source of these receptors: a male donor in good health and CMV-seronegative.

V is TRBV5-5 and J is TRBJ1-5, with TRBD1 matching over 8 bases. The germline V gene has CDR1 SGHKS and CDR2 YYEKEE (reference sequence). The CDR3 extends over 15 amino acids. The V gene end was trimmed by 4 bases and the J gene end by 11 bases; junction bases not matched to a gene: 14. CDR3 in amino acids: CASSPTGTGGGTQHF. CDR3 DNA: TGTGCCAGCAGCCCAACCGGGACAGGAGGGGGTACCCAGCATTTT.

The chain uses TRBV14 and TRBJ2-7; no clear D gene. Germline CDR1 is SGHDN and CDR2 is FVKESK. V was clipped by 1 base and J by 3 bases, with 10 bases between them. The CDR3 has 14 residues. DNA of the CDR3: TGTGCCAGCAGCCAAGTCAACAGAAACTACGAGCAGTACTTC. As protein: CASSQVNRNYEQYF.

The rearrangement uses TRBV11-2 and TRBJ1-1; a possible D gene is TRBD1 (5 bases). V was pared by 1 base and J by 0 bases, with 15 bases between. This CDR3 contains 17 residues. Per germline, CDR1 SGHAT and CDR2 FQNNGV. Written as DNA, the CDR3 is TGTGCCAGCAGCTTAGGGCTACAGGCGACCGTGAACACTGAAGCTTTCTTT. Translating gives CASSLGLQATVNTEAFF. Combining the CDR3 with reference TRBV11-2 and TRBJ1-1 gives the whole variable domain EAGVAQSPRYKIIEKRQSVAFWCNPISGHATLYWYQQILGQGPKLLIQFQNNGVVDDSQLPKDRFSAERLKGVDSTLKIQPAKLEDSAVYLCASSLGLQATVNTEAFFGQGTRLTVV.

The rearrangement links TRBV6-1 to TRBJ1-1; 7 bases line up with TRBD1. Germline CDR1 is MNHNS and CDR2 is SASEGT. J gave up 5 bases and V 4 bases, and 4 bases lay outside the gene matches. The CDR3 consists of 13 residues. CDR3: CASSVHRGTEAFF. Here the CDR3 DNA reads TGTGCCAGCAGTGTCCACAGGGGAACTGAAGCTTTCTTT.

As to this clone: This specimen includes other DNA sequences encoding the same CDR3. This rearrangement joins TRBV15 to TRBJ2-2; weak D call: TRBD2 (6 bases). The CDR3 consists of 14 residues. CDR1 and CDR2 from the germline V gene are LNHNV and YYDKDF (reference sequence). V was trimmed by 8 bases and J by 5 bases, leaving 15 bases between them. The CDR3, as DNA: TGTGCCACCGGACCGGACTATTTAACCGGGGAGCTGTTTTTT. Residues: CATGPDYLTGELFF.

This chain links TRBV6-5 with TRBJ1-5; TRBD1 matches at 12 bases. Trimming took 6 bases from V and 5 from J; bases not matched to a gene: 5. Germline CDR1 reads MNHEY; CDR2 reads SVGAGI. There are 15 residues in the CDR3. CDR3 in amino acids: CASRQGQGADQPQHF. Written as DNA, the CDR3 is TGTGCCAGCAGACAGGGACAGGGGGCCGATCAGCCCCAGCATTTT.

The rearrangement uses TRBV5-1 and TRBJ2-7, with D perhaps matching TRBD1 (6 bases). From germline, CDR1 is SGHRS and CDR2 YFSETQ. V was clipped by 5 bases and J by 1 base, with 16 bases between them. CDR3 length: 15 residues. The CDR3 region has the DNA TGCGCCAGCAGTCCAGGCGACAGGCCGTCCTACGAGCAGTACTTC. It is translated as CASSPGDRPSYEQYF. Full variable domain (remainder filled in from reference TRBV5-1 and TRBJ2-7): KAGVTQTPRYLIKTRGQQVTLSCSPISGHRSVSWYQQTPGQGLQFLFEYFSETQRNKGNFPGRFSGRQFSNSRSEMNVSTLELGDSALYLCASSPGDRPSYEQYFGPGTRLTVT.

The genes are TRBV7-9 and TRBJ1-2; a possible D gene is TRBD1 (6 bases). Germline lookup yields CDR1 SEHNR and CDR2 FQNEAQ (reference sequence). The CDR3 covers 15 residues. With 7 bases removed from V and 4 bases from J, the gap between germline ends came to 19 bases. DNA for the CDR3: TGTGCCAGCAACCCTGGGGGGGGACACCCCTATGGCTACACCTTC. Translating gives CASNPGGGHPYGYTF.

The V call is TRBV27, the J call TRBJ1-5; 7 positions agree with TRBD1. The CDR3 consists of 17 residues. Per the germline V gene, CDR1 is MNHEY and CDR2 is SMNVEV (reference sequence). J gave up 0 bases and V 5 bases, and 10 bases lay outside the gene matches. The CDR3 sequence is CASSTFTDRDSNQPQHF. CDR3 sequence (DNA): TGTGCCAGCAGTACATTCACCGACAGGGATAGCAATCAGCCCCAGCATTTT.

The chain combines TRBV7-2 with TRBJ1-2, with TRBD1 identical over 10 bases. V shed 1 base, J shed 4 bases, and the junction held 6 bases outside the gene matches. The germline V gene encodes CDR1 SGHTA and CDR2 FQGNSA. The CDR3 spans 16 residues. The CDR3 loop reads CASSLVRQGAIYGYTF. CDR3 nucleotide sequence: TGTGCCAGCAGCTTAGTTAGACAGGGGGCCATCTATGGCTACACCTTC.

This chain links TRBV7-9 with TRBJ1-5, with TRBD1 matching 7 bases. The J segment lost 5 bases and the V segment lost 4 bases, leaving 5 bases of the junction unmatched. The CDR3 length is 14 residues. Germline CDR1 reads SEHNR; CDR2 reads FQNEAQ (reference sequence). The CDR3: CASSSTGVYQPQHF. The CDR3 DNA is TGTGCCAGCAGCTCAACAGGGGTGTATCAGCCCCAGCATTTT.

The chain is built from TRBV5-8 and TRBJ1-5, with TRBD1 identical over 7 bases. This CDR3 is 15 amino acids long. The J segment lost 5 bases and the V segment lost 4 bases, leaving 9 bases of the junction unmatched. The germline V gene encodes CDR1 SGHTS and CDR2 YDEGEE. CDR3 in amino acids: CASSLADRVDQPQHF. The DNA of the CDR3 is TGTGCCAGCAGCCTCGCTGACAGGGTCGATCAGCCCCAGCATTTT. Using reference TRBV5-8 and TRBJ1-5 for the parts outside the CDR3, the full variable domain is EAGVTQSPTHLIKTRGQQATLRCSPISGHTSVYWYQQALGLGLQFLLWYDEGEERNRGNFPPRFSGRQFPNYSSELNVNALELEDSALYLCASSLADRVDQPQHFGDGTRLSIL.

V and J are TRBV5-1 and TRBJ2-1; 7 positions match TRBD1. CDR1 SGHRS and CDR2 YFSETQ come from the germline V gene. This CDR3 comprises 15 residues. V gave up 0 bases and J gave up 3 bases; unmatched junction bases: 3. The CDR3 protein is CASSLGGGRYNEQFF. CDR3 in DNA: TGCGCCAGCAGCTTGGGAGGGGGCCGCTACAATGAGCAGTTCTTC. Together with reference TRBV5-1 and TRBJ2-1, the CDR3 gives the full variable domain: KAGVTQTPRYLIKTRGQQVTLSCSPISGHRSVSWYQQTPGQGLQFLFEYFSETQRNKGNFPGRFSGRQFSNSRSEMNVSTLELGDSALYLCASSLGGGRYNEQFFGPGTRLTVL.

The chain carries TRBV5-6 and TRBJ1-2; D perhaps matches TRBD1 (5 bases). This CDR3 has 14 residues. CDR1 SGHDT and CDR2 YYEEEE come from the germline V gene. Trimming stripped 2 bases from V and 7 bases from J, with 15 bases between. CDR3 sequence (DNA): TGTGCCAGCAGCTTCGGGGGAGGAGAGGTTGGCTACACCTTC. Its translation: CASSFGGGEVGYTF.

This clone was seen just once. The J gene is TRBJ2-4, the V gene TRBV19, with D tentatively TRBD1 (6 bases). The CDR3 spans 14 residues. The V end lost 8 bases, the J end lost 1 base, and 12 bases lay between the germline ends. Germline CDR1 LNHDA, CDR2 SQIVND (reference sequence). The CDR3 DNA reads as TGTGCCAGTCGCGCACAGGGCGCCAAAAACATTCAGTACTTC. Translation gives CASRAQGAKNIQYF.